These 10 T cell receptor beta chains came from one sample sequenced in a study of T cell repertoires in cytomegalovirus infection. In TCRdb, the reads were re-called with MiXCR into one record per CDR3 protein. The sample holds fewer than 200,000 distinct CDR3 sequences, roughly a fifth seen once. The sample was PBMCs. These receptors originate from a human donor in good health (CMV status not recorded). Some clones in this sample may be carry-over from other donors' samples.

Comment on this clonotype: This may be a read error, as it is one base from a much larger clone. DNA of the CDR3: TGTGCCAGCAGCTTAGGGAGCGGGGGGTACGATCAGTACTTC. Translating it yields CASSLGSGGYDQYF. V gene TRBV7-6 combines with J gene TRBJ2-7, with TRBD2 matching over 9 bases. This CDR3 contains 14 residues. Germline CDR1 SGHVS, CDR2 FNYEAQ.

The rearrangement uses TRBV4-1 and TRBJ1-5; D might be TRBD1 (5 bases). The CDR3 has 15 amino acids. Germline V CDR1 and CDR2: MGHRA, YSYEKL. Trimming removed 0 bases at V and 6 bases at J, with 12 bases between. This chain's CDR3 is CASSQDPGVGQPQHF. DNA for the CDR3: TGCGCCAGCAGCCAAGATCCGGGGGTAGGTCAGCCCCAGCATTTT.

This chain connects TRBV5-1 to TRBJ2-2, with a weak D call TRBD1 (6 bases). Trimming left V 7 bases short and J 4 bases short, with 20 bases between. The CDR3 is 16 amino acids. Germline CDR1 is SGHRS and CDR2 is YFSETQ. The CDR3, as DNA: TGCGCCAGCTCCCCCGCCGTGGGGACAAGCACCGGGGAGCTGTTTTTT. It yields the protein CASSPAVGTSTGELFF.

This clonotype was seen ten or more times. This chain connects TRBV7-2 to TRBJ1-6; possible D gene TRBD1, 5 bases. The CDR3 length is 13 residues. V was shortened by 1 base and J by 14 bases, with 12 bases between the two germline ends. CDR1 and CDR2 from the germline V gene are SGHTA and FQGNSA. The CDR3 coding sequence is TGTGCCAGCAGCTTAGACCGTCGAGGGGCCCTCCACTTT. This sequence encodes CASSLDRRGALHF.

The chain has TRBV4-3 and TRBJ2-3; D gene unclear. Germline lookup yields CDR1 LGHNA and CDR2 YSLEER. V was pared by 0 bases and J by 2 bases, with 9 bases between. The CDR3 length is 15 residues. Written as DNA, the CDR3 is TGCGCCAGCAGCCAAGATCCTCTAGACACAGATACGCAGTATTTT. It codes for CASSQDPLDTDTQYF.

The sample holds many counts of this clonotype. V usage is TRBV7-8 and J usage is TRBJ1-2, with TRBD1 matching 9 bases. In germline, CDR1 is SGHVS, CDR2 FQNEAQ. V gave up 3 bases and J gave up 8 bases; unmatched junction bases: 7. CDR3 length: 14 residues. The CDR3 region has the DNA TGTGCCAGCAGCTTTTACAGGGGGCAGGTCGGCTACACCTTC. Protein: CASSFYRGQVGYTF.

At least ten counts were recorded for this clonotype. This chain links TRBV7-2 with TRBJ2-7, with a tentative D call TRBD1 (7 bases). V was pared by 4 bases and J by 3 bases, with 16 bases between. The CDR3 loop spans 15 amino acids. Germline values: CDR1 SGHTA, CDR2 FQGNSA. In nucleotides, the CDR3 is TGTGCCAGCAGCTGGAACCGACAGGGAGGCTACGAGCAGTACTTC. This encodes CASSWNRQGGYEQYF.

This clonotype rates as medium-sized. The CDR3 coding sequence is TGTGCCAGCAGCTCCCATATAGGGACAGCCGGGGAGCTGTTTTTT. This gives the protein CASSSHIGTAGELFF. The rearrangement uses TRBV7-8 and TRBJ2-2; 7 positions match TRBD1. The V gene end was trimmed by 4 bases and the J gene end by 6 bases; junction bases not matched to a gene: 8. The germline V gene encodes CDR1 SGHVS and CDR2 FQNEAQ. CDR3 size: 15 residues.

V usage is TRBV28 and J usage is TRBJ2-1, with a weak D call TRBD2 (5 bases). Between the trimmed V and J ends, which lost 6 bases and 8 bases, there was a span of 20 bases. Germline V gives CDR1 MDHEN, CDR2 SYDVKM. The CDR3 has 15 amino acids. In DNA, the CDR3 is TGTGCCAGCAGACCCCTTAAAATAGGAGGCGATGAGCAGTTCTTC. It is translated as CASRPLKIGGDEQFF.

In regard to this clonotype: An end of the junction differs from the germline gene, which may be a read error. The V call is TRBV20-1, the J call TRBJ1-5; 8 nucleotides line up with TRBD1. Germline-derived CDR1 and CDR2 are DFQATT and SNEGSKA (reference sequence). The CDR3 runs 13 residues. Here the CDR3 reads CSARGQGGQPQHF. Written as DNA, the CDR3 is TGCAGTGCAAGAGGACAGGGAGGTCAGCCCCAGCATTTT.